What follows are 10 T cell receptor beta chains derived from one specimen sequenced in a study of long-term antiretroviral therapy in people with HIV. Researchers ran immunoSEQ v3.0 at survey level. This table comes from immunoSEQ multiplex PCR, and its TCRdb copy is limited to in-frame clones, with some not included. Altogether some 35,000 clones are present, approximately 94% being singletons, with the ten largest covering 3.6%. Sequencing was performed on unsorted PBMCs, taken 4.1 years after starting antiretroviral therapy. These receptors were taken from a woman in her forties or fifties with HIV.

In the case of this clone: The germline gene is not matched at one end of the junction; a read error may be the cause. This sequence joins TRBV7-7 and TRBJ2-2; a weak D match, TRBD2 (6 bases). CDR1 and CDR2 (germline): SSHAT, FNYEAQ (reference sequence). The CDR3 consists of 16 residues. The CDR3 DNA follows: TGTGCTAGCAGCGGTGGGACTGGACAAAACGCCGGGGAGCTGTTTTTT. It encodes CASSGGTGQNAGELFF.

The gene calls are TRBV19 and TRBJ2-5, with D perhaps matching TRBD2 (6 bases). The germline V gene has CDR1 LNHDA and CDR2 SQIVND (reference sequence). Trimming removed 6 bases at V and 7 bases at J, with 21 bases between. This CDR3 is 15 amino acids long. Here the CDR3 DNA reads TGTGCCAGTAGCCAGGGAGGTGTAGGCGAAGGGACCCAGTACTTC. It codes for CASSQGGVGEGTQYF.

The chain recombines TRBV7-8 with TRBJ1-2, with 7 bases aligning to TRBD1. Germline values: CDR1 SGHVS, CDR2 FQNEAQ. The CDR3 covers 14 residues. V shed 4 bases, J shed 2 bases, and the junction held 4 bases outside the gene matches. The CDR3 DNA sequence: TGTGCCAGCAGCTCGACAGGGATGAACTATGGCTACACCTTC. Translation gives CASSSTGMNYGYTF.

The chain uses TRBV11-3 and TRBJ1-2; unclear D gene. Per the germline V gene, CDR1 is SGHNT and CDR2 is YENEEA. Trimming took off 3 bases at V and 5 bases at J, with 7 bases between the two ends. The CDR3 runs 12 residues. This CDR3 reads CASSLDGYGYTF. The CDR3 coding sequence is TGTGCCAGCAGCTTGGACGGATATGGCTACACCTTC.

This rearrangement joins TRBV6-6 to TRBJ1-1; unclear D gene. V lost 4 bases to trimming and J lost 3 bases, with 3 bases between them. Looked up from germline, CDR1 is MNHNY and CDR2 is SVGAGI (reference sequence). The CDR3 loop spans 11 amino acids. CDR3 region: CASSLDTEAFF. The CDR3 DNA is TGTGCCAGCAGTTTGGACACTGAAGCTTTCTTT.

This rearrangement joins TRBV5-5 to TRBJ2-1; 12 nucleotides line up with TRBD2. CDR1 SGHKS and CDR2 YYEKEE come from the germline V gene (reference sequence). This CDR3 comprises 18 residues. Trimming took 0 bases from V and 1 from J; bases not matched to a gene: 5. CDR3 protein: CASSLASGGGGSYNEQFF. The DNA for the CDR3 is TGTGCCAGCAGCTTGGCTAGCGGGGGGGGCGGTTCCTACAATGAGCAGTTCTTC.

The J gene is TRBJ2-5, the V gene TRBV7-9, with D possibly called TRBD1 or TRBD2 (7 bases each). Trimming pared 5 bases from V and 4 bases from J, leaving 23 bases between. The germline V gene encodes CDR1 SEHNR and CDR2 FQNEAQ (reference sequence). This CDR3 spans 17 amino acids. The CDR3 DNA sequence: TGTGCCAGCAGCACCGAACAGGGGCGGGGGACGCGAGAGACCCAGTACTTC. As protein: CASSTEQGRGTRETQYF.

The count of this clone is one. The V gene is TRBV4-1, the J gene TRBJ1-1; the D gene is possibly TRBD1 (5 bases). The CDR3 length is 17 residues. CDR1 is MGHRA and CDR2 is YSYEKL in the germline V gene. V lost 2 bases and J lost 11, with 27 bases in between. The CDR3 region has the DNA TGCGCCAGCAGCCAATCCCTGAACCAGGGACTAAATAACTTGGCTTTCTTT. Its translation: CASSQSLNQGLNNLAFF.

V usage is TRBV5-1 and J usage is TRBJ1-1; D possibly corresponds to TRBD1 (5 bases). This CDR3 is built from 14 residues. V was pared by 4 bases and J by 5 bases, with 15 bases between. Germline V lookup: CDR1 SGHRS, CDR2 YFSETQ. CDR3 amino acids: CASSIGGRQTEAFF. The CDR3 DNA sequence: TGCGCCAGCAGCATTGGGGGGAGACAAACTGAAGCTTTCTTT.

This clone was seen only once. The rearrangement joins TRBV7-2 to TRBJ1-6, with no clear D. Germline values: CDR1 SGHTA, CDR2 FQGNSA. V was trimmed by 6 bases and J by 3 bases, leaving 15 bases between them. The CDR3 loop spans 16 amino acids. The CDR3 region is CASRRGPGDYNSPLHF. In nucleotides, the CDR3 is TGTGCCAGCAGACGAGGACCCGGAGACTATAATTCACCCCTCCACTTT.